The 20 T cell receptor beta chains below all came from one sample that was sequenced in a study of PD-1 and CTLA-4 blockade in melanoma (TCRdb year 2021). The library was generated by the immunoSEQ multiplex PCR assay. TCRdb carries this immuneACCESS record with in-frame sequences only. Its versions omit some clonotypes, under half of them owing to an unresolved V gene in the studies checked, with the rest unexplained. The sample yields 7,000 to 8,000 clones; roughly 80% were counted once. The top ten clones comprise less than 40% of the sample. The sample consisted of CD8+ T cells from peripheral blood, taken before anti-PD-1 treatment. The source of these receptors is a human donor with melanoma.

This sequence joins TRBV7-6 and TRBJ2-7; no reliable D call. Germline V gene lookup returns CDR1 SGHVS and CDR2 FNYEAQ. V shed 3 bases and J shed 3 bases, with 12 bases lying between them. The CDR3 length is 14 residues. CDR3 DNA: TGTGCCAGCAGCTTGGGCGGTTTGGGCTACGAGCAGTACTTC. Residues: CASSLGGLGYEQYF.

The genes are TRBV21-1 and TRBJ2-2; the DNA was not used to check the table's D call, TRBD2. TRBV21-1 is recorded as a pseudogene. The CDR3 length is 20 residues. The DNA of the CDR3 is TGTGCCAGCAGCAAAAGGACGGAGCTAGCGGGAGGGCCGAACACCGGGGAGCTGTTTTTT. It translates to CASSKRTELAGGPNTGELFF.

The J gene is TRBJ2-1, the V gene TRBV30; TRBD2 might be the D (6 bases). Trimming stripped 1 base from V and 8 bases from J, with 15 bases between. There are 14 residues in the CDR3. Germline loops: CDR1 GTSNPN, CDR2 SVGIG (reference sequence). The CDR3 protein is CAWSDGGPSYEQFF. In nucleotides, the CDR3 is TGTGCCTGGAGTGACGGAGGGCCCTCATATGAGCAGTTCTTC.

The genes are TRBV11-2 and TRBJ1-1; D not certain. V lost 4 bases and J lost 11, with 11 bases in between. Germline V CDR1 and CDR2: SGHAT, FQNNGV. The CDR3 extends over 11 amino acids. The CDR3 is CASSSPLGAFF. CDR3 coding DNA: TGTGCCAGCAGCTCCCCTTTGGGGGCTTTCTTT.

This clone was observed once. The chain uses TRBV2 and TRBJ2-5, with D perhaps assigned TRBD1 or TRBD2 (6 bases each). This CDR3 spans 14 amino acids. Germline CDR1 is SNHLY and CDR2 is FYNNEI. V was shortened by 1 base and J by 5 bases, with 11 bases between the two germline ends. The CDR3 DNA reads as TGTGCCAGCAGTGAAGAGGGGGGCGGGGAGACCCAGTACTTC. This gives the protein CASSEEGGGETQYF.

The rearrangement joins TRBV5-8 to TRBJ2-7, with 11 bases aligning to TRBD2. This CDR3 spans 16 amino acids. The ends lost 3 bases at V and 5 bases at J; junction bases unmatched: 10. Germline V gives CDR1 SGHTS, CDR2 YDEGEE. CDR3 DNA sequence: TGTGCCAGCAGCTACAGACTAGCGGGGATTGTTAACGAGCAGTACTTC. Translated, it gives CASSYRLAGIVNEQYF.

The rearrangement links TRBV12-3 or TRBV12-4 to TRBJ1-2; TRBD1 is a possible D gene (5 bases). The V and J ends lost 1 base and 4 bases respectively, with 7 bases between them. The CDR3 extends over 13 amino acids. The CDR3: CASSLEQGYGYTF. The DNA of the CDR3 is TGTGCCAGCAGTTTAGAGCAGGGCTATGGCTACACCTTC.

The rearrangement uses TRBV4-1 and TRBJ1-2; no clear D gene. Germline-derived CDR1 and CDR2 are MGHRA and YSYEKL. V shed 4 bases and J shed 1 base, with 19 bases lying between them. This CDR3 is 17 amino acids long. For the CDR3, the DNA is TGCGCCAGCAGCCCCGACGGACTCATGGAGGGTAACTATGGCTACACCTTC. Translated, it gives CASSPDGLMEGNYGYTF.

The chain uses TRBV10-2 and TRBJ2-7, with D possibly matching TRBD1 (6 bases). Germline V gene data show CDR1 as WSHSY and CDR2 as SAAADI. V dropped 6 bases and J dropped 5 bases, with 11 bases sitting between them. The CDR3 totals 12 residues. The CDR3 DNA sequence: TGCGCCAGCAGCACGGACAGCCACGAGCAGTACTTC. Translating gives CASSTDSHEQYF.

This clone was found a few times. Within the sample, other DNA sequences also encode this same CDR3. CDR3 in amino acids: CASSLRDGNQPQHF. CDR3 coding DNA: TGTGCCAGCAGCTTGAGGGACGGCAATCAGCCCCAGCATTTT. The genes are TRBV5-5 and TRBJ1-5; tentative D call: TRBD1 (5 bases). From germline, CDR1 is SGHKS and CDR2 YYEKEE (reference sequence). Trimming took 1 base from V and 2 from J, leaving 7 bases between them. The CDR3 extends over 14 amino acids.

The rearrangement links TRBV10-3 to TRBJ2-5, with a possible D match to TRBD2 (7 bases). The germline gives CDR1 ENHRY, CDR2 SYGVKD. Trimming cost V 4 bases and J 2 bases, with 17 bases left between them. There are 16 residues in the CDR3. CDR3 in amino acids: CAISGGPRGPQETQYF. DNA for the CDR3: TGTGCCATCAGTGGGGGCCCGCGGGGGCCTCAAGAGACCCAGTACTTC.

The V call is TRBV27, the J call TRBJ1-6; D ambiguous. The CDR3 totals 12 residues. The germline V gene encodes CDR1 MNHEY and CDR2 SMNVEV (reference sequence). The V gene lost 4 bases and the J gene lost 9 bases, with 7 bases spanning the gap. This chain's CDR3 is CASSSDLSPLHF. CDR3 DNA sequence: TGTGCCAGCAGTTCGGACCTTTCACCCCTCCACTTT.

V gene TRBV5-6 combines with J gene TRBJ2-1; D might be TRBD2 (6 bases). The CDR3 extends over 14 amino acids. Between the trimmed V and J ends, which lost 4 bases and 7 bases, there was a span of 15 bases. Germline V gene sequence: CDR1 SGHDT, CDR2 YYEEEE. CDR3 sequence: CASSGGGAGNEQFF. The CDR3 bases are TGTGCCAGCAGCGGCGGCGGGGCAGGGAATGAGCAGTTCTTC.

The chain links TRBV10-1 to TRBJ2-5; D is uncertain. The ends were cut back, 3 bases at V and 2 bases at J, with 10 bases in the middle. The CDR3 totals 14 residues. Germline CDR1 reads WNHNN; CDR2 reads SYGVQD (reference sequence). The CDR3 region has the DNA TGCGCCAGCAGTGATTCCGCAGGACAAGAGACCCAGTACTTC. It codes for CASSDSAGQETQYF.

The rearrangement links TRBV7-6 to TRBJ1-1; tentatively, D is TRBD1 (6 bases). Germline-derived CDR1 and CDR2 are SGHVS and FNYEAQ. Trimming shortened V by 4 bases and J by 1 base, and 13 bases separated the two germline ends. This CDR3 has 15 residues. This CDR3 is CASSSNLGQNTEAFF. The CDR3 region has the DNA TGTGCCAGCAGCTCAAACCTGGGACAGAACACTGAAGCTTTCTTT. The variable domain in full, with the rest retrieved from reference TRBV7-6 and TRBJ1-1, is GAGVSQSPRYKVTKRGQDVALRCDPISGHVSLYWYRQALGQGPEFLTYFNYEAQQDKSGLPNDRFSAERPEGSISTLTIQRTEQRDSAMYRCASSSNLGQNTEAFFGQGTRLTVV.

CDR3 residues: CASSLAFNEQFF. CDR3 sequence (DNA): TGTGCCAGCAGCTTGGCGTTCAATGAGCAGTTCTTC. The genes are TRBV5-4 and TRBJ2-1; D ambiguous. V dropped 0 bases and J dropped 6 bases, with 4 bases sitting between them. The CDR3 extends over 12 amino acids. Germline values: CDR1 SGHNT, CDR2 YYREEE (reference sequence).

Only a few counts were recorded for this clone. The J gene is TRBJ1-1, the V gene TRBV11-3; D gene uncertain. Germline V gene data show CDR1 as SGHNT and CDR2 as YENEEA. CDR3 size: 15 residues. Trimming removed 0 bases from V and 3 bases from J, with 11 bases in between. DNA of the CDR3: TGTGCCAGCAGCTTAGAGACGCTCGGGGACACTGAAGCTTTCTTT. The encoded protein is CASSLETLGDTEAFF. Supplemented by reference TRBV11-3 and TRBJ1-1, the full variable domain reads EAGVVQSPRYKIIEKKQPVAFWCNPISGHNTLYWYLQNLGQGPELLIRYENEEAVDDSQLPKDRFSAERLKGVDSTLKIQPAELGDSAVYLCASSLETLGDTEAFFGQGTRLTVV.

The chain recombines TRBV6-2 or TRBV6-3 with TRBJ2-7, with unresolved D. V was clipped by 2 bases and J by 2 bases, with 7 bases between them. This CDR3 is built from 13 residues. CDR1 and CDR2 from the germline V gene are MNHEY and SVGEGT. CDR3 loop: CASSYPSPYEQYF. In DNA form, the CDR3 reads TGTGCCAGCAGTTACCCTTCTCCCTACGAGCAGTACTTC.

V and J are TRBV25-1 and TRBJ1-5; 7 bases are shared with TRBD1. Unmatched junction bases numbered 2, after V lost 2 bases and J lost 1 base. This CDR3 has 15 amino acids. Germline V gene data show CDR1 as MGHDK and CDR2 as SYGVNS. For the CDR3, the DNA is TGTGCCAGCAGTGAAGAACAGGGGAGCAATCAGCCCCAGCATTTT. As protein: CASSEEQGSNQPQHF.

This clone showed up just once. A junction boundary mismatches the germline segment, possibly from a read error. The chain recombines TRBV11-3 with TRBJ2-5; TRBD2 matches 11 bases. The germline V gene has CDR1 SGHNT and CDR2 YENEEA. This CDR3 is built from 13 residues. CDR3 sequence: CASSSGTSGERNF. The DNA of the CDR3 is TGTGCCAGCAGCTCCGGGACTAGCGGAGAGAGAAACTTC.